This passage covers 21 T cell receptor beta chains from one sample sequenced in a study of CD8 T cells in ankylosing spondylitis. Study-level results: Ankylosing spondylitis blood appeared to be characterized by a TCR beta motif of about 8 highly homologous variants.

The antigens of these receptors remain unknown. Each CDR3 protein gets one entry after TCRdb re-called the 5' RACE reads with MiXCR. The sample lists about 390,000 distinct CDR3 sequences, about a fifth occurring once. Sequencing used blood, either unsorted or a sorted T cell fraction (not recorded which). The source of these receptors is a male donor with ankylosing spondylitis.

This clonotype has a handful of counts. The chain couples TRBV6-5 to TRBJ2-7, with D possibly being TRBD2 (6 bases). The CDR3 extends over 14 amino acids. The V and J ends lost 0 bases and 6 bases respectively, with 12 bases between them. Germline values: CDR1 MNHEY, CDR2 SVGAGI. CDR3 nucleotide sequence: TGTGCCAGCAGTTACTCGACACTAGCTCTCGAGCAGTACTTC. This sequence encodes CASSYSTLALEQYF.

The chain is built from TRBV20-1 and TRBJ2-7; the D gene could be TRBD1 or TRBD2 (5 bases each). From germline, CDR1 is DFQATT and CDR2 SNEGSKA (reference sequence). V lost 5 bases and J lost 4, with 9 bases in between. The length of the CDR3 is 11 residues. CDR3 in amino acids: CSAEGSYEQYF. The CDR3, as DNA: TGCAGTGCTGAGGGGTCATACGAGCAGTACTTC.

The V call is TRBV20-1, the J call TRBJ2-7; 7 nucleotides align to TRBD2. Germline-derived CDR1 and CDR2 are DFQATT and SNEGSKA (reference sequence). Unmatched junction bases numbered 12, after V lost 5 bases and J lost 5 bases. The CDR3 sequence is 14 residues long. CDR3 DNA sequence: TGCAGTGCTCCACTACGGGGAGGGCCCGACGAGCAGTACTTC. Protein sequence: CSAPLRGGPDEQYF.

V gene TRBV3-1 combines with J gene TRBJ2-7; no definite D call. There are 15 residues in the CDR3. V was clipped by 4 bases and J by 2 bases, with 15 bases between them. CDR1 and CDR2 (germline): LGHDT, YNNKEL (reference sequence). DNA of the CDR3: TGTGCCAGCAGCCCCTTTTCCGCGCCAGCCTACGAGCAGTACTTC. It is translated as CASSPFSAPAYEQYF.

This clonotype was counted at least ten times. The chain carries TRBV2 and TRBJ1-2; D is undetermined. Trimming shortened V by 3 bases and J by 11 bases, and 16 bases separated the two germline ends. The germline CDR1 and CDR2 sequences are SNHLY and FYNNEI. The CDR3 extends over 13 amino acids. In DNA form, the CDR3 reads TGTGCCAGCAGTGAGGCCAGACACTCTACTTACACCTTC. Translated: CASSEARHSTYTF.

DNA of the CDR3: TGCAGTGCTACAACCGGGACGGCTTCGGGTCGGCCCCAGCATTTT. Its translation: CSATTGTASGRPQHF. This chain uses TRBV20-1 with TRBJ1-5; perhaps TRBD1 as D (5 bases). V shed 4 bases and J shed 9 bases, with 22 bases lying between them. CDR3 size: 15 residues. Per the germline V gene, CDR1 is DFQATT and CDR2 is SNEGSKA (reference sequence).

This clonotype showed up just a few times. The V gene is TRBV12-3 or TRBV12-4, the J gene TRBJ1-5; 7 nucleotides line up with TRBD1. This CDR3 region has 15 residues. Trimming took 5 bases from V and 2 from J; bases not matched to a gene: 6. CDR3 amino acids: CASSQGGPRNQPQHF. Here the CDR3 DNA reads TGTGCCAGCAGTCAGGGGGGTCCCCGCAATCAGCCCCAGCATTTT.

This chain uses TRBV7-2 with TRBJ2-1; 13 bases line up with TRBD2. V lost 3 bases, J lost 12 bases, and 5 bases stayed unmatched. Germline-derived CDR1 and CDR2 are SGHTA and FQGNSA. The CDR3 consists of 14 residues. The CDR3 DNA is TGTGCCAGCAGCTTTGAGGGACTAGCGGGACGGCAGTTCTTC. Residues: CASSFEGLAGRQFF.

This clonotype was seen more than once but under ten times. The chain joins TRBV18 to TRBJ2-1; 8 bases are a match to TRBD2. This CDR3 is 16 amino acids long. Germline CDR1 and CDR2: KGHSH and LQKENI. The trim removed 2 bases at V and 0 bases at J, leaving 3 bases unmatched. This CDR3 reads CASSPSGGISYNEQFF. Written as DNA, the CDR3 is TGTGCCAGCTCACCAAGCGGGGGTATCTCCTACAATGAGCAGTTCTTC. Looking up the rest from reference TRBV18 and TRBJ2-1 gives the full variable domain: NAGVMQNPRHLVRRRGQEARLRCSPMKGHSHVYWYRQLPEEGLKFMVYLQKENIIDESGMPKERFSAEFPKEGPSILRIQQVVRGDSAAYFCASSPSGGISYNEQFFGPGTRLTVL.

The rearrangement uses TRBV6-6 and TRBJ1-1; unclear D gene. V shed 6 bases and J shed 3 bases, with 11 bases lying between them. CDR1 and CDR2 (germline): MNHNY, SVGAGI (reference sequence). The CDR3 spans 13 residues. The CDR3 nucleotides are TGTGCCAGCAGGGTCGGCAGGTACACTGAAGCTTTCTTT. Its translation is CASRVGRYTEAFF.

This clonotype was seen only a few times. V is TRBV10-3 and J is TRBJ2-7; 7 bases agree with TRBD1. CDR3 length equals 13 residues. J was trimmed by 3 bases and V by 4 bases; bases with no gene match: 3. Germline CDR1 and CDR2: ENHRY and SYGVKD. The CDR3 DNA reads as TGTGCCATCAGTGTTCGACAGGGCTACGAGCAGTACTTC. Encoded protein: CAISVRQGYEQYF.

This clonotype was observed a handful of times. The chain joins TRBV25-1 to TRBJ1-2; 7 bases align to TRBD1. Germline V lookup: CDR1 MGHDK, CDR2 SYGVNS. CDR3 length: 14 residues. With V trimmed by 2 bases and J by 8 bases, 8 bases remained unmatched. The CDR3 loop reads CASSEVWTGNGYTF. CDR3 bases: TGTGCCAGCAGTGAAGTGTGGACAGGAAACGGCTACACCTTC.

This chain joins TRBV28 and TRBJ2-3, with 10 bases fitting TRBD2. Germline CDR1 is MDHEN and CDR2 is SYDVKM. The CDR3 spans 16 residues. After removal of 6 bases from V and 0 bases from J, the junction contained 6 bases not matched to a gene. CDR3 sequence reads: CASSRLAGASTDTQYF. DNA of the CDR3: TGTGCCAGCAGCCGACTAGCGGGCGCTAGCACAGATACGCAGTATTTT.

The chain carries TRBV20-1 and TRBJ2-3, with D tentatively TRBD2 (6 bases). The CDR3 is made up of 12 amino acids. Germline assignment: CDR1 DFQATT and CDR2 SNEGSKA (reference sequence). Trimming took off 3 bases at V and 5 bases at J, with 9 bases between the two ends. CDR3 bases: TGCAGTGCTAGCGGGAGCTTAGATACGCAGTATTTT. It specifies CSASGSLDTQYF.

This chain connects TRBV19 to TRBJ2-3; a weak D match, TRBD2 (5 bases). Germline assignment: CDR1 LNHDA and CDR2 SQIVND (reference sequence). V was shortened by 6 bases and J by 9 bases, with 22 bases between the two germline ends. The CDR3 is made up of 15 amino acids. The CDR3 DNA reads as TGTGCCAGTAGCTGGGGTCAGAGTAGCGTCAGGACGCAGTATTTT. This gives the protein CASSWGQSSVRTQYF.

The gene calls are TRBV5-1 and TRBJ1-1, with D possibly matching TRBD1 (5 bases). Germline loops: CDR1 SGHRS, CDR2 YFSETQ. This CDR3 region has 12 residues. Trimming took 3 bases from V and 12 from J, leaving 15 bases between them. CDR3 bases: TGCGCCAGCAGCTCTGGGACCCCTGGGACTTTCTTT. This sequence encodes CASSSGTPGTFF.

This clonotype was seen a single time. The chain uses TRBV5-1 and TRBJ2-3; D remains unclear. This CDR3 is built from 14 residues. CDR1 is SGHRS, CDR2 YFSETQ, per germline. V was pared by 7 bases and J by 3 bases, with 15 bases between. Here the CDR3 DNA reads TGCGCCAGCGGGATTGGGCTGAGGACAGATACGCAGTATTTT. Its translation is CASGIGLRTDTQYF. The variable domain in full, with the rest retrieved from reference TRBV5-1 and TRBJ2-3, is KAGVTQTPRYLIKTRGQQVTLSCSPISGHRSVSWYQQTPGQGLQFLFEYFSETQRNKGNFPGRFSGRQFSNSRSEMNVSTLELGDSALYLCASGIGLRTDTQYFGPGTRLTVL.

This clonotype was seen more than once but under ten times. This chain joins TRBV7-3 and TRBJ2-7; 7 bases line up with TRBD2. The junction had 15 bases not matched to a gene; V was cut back by 4 bases and J by 0 bases. This CDR3 comprises 18 residues. CDR1 is SGHTA and CDR2 is FQGTGA in the germline V gene. The CDR3 nucleotides read TGTGCCAGCAGCTCCATGGGCCTTACTAGCGAGAGCTCCTACGAGCAGTACTTC. Protein: CASSSMGLTSESSYEQYF.

The V and J genes are TRBV29-1 and TRBJ1-6, with D possibly TRBD1 on 6 matching bases. The CDR3 sequence is 22 residues long. CDR1 is SQVTM and CDR2 is ANQGSEA in the germline V gene. The germline V and J ends were trimmed by 3 bases and 1 base, with 31 bases remaining between them. CDR3 sequence (DNA): TGCAGCGTTGAGAGGGACCAGACGGGGGCGGTTAAGCGGAAGTCCTATAATTCACCCCTCCACTTT. This translates into CSVERDQTGAVKRKSYNSPLHF.

This clonotype turned up a few times. The chain joins TRBV7-3 to TRBJ2-2, with 7 nucleotides matching TRBD1. Germline CDR1 reads SGHTA; CDR2 reads FQGTGA. The CDR3 contains 16 residues. The J segment lost 0 bases and the V segment lost 2 bases, leaving 3 bases of the junction unmatched. CDR3 loop: CASSLGTEANTGELFF. The CDR3 nucleotides read TGTGCCAGCAGCTTAGGGACAGAAGCGAACACCGGGGAGCTGTTTTTT.

This clonotype was observed many times. The chain carries TRBV2 and TRBJ2-7; D unresolved. The V gene's germline CDR1 is SNHLY and CDR2 FYNNEI. Trimming removed 7 bases at V and 0 bases at J, with 13 bases between. This CDR3 has 14 amino acids. DNA for the CDR3: TGTGCCAGCACTTCGGCAGGCGGCTCCTACGAGCAGTACTTC. Its translation is CASTSAGGSYEQYF.